The 25 T cell receptor beta chains reported below all come from one sample, sequenced in a study of graft-versus-host responses after intestinal transplantation. The assay was immunoSEQ multiplex PCR, and TCRdb's table has in-frame clones only and misses some. Of 12,000 or so clones in the sample, over 65% were seen once. Once graft tissue had been processed, intraepithelial and lamina propria lymphocytes were released. Sequenced here: ileum tissue, sampled around 4.5 months after intestinal transplantation. The source is a human patient who received an intestinal transplant, so some T cells may come from the graft donor.

The chain recombines TRBV5-5 with TRBJ1-5, with D tentatively TRBD1 (6 bases). Germline CDR1 is SGHKS and CDR2 is YYEKEE (reference sequence). V was shortened by 4 bases and J by 3 bases, with 14 bases between the two germline ends. The CDR3 sequence is 15 residues long. The CDR3 here is CASSPLSGVNQPQHF. The CDR3, as DNA: TGTGCCAGCAGCCCTCTGTCAGGGGTCAATCAGCCCCAGCATTTT. The full variable domain, with the rest looked up from reference TRBV5-5 and TRBJ1-5, is DAGVTQSPTHLIKTRGQQVTLRCSPISGHKSVSWYQQVLGQGPQFIFQYYEKEERGRGNFPDRFSARQFPNYSSELNVNALLLGDSALYLCASSPLSGVNQPQHFGDGTRLSIL.

This clone was seen more than once but under ten times. The rearrangement uses TRBV4-2 and TRBJ2-2, with 9 positions matching TRBD2. The CDR3 length is 17 residues. After removal of 3 bases from V and 5 bases from J, the junction contained 10 bases not matched to a gene. CDR1 is LGHNA and CDR2 is YNFKEQ in the germline V gene. CDR3 nucleotide sequence: TGTGCCAGCAGCCAGACTAGGGGACTAGCTGGAACCGGGGAGCTGTTTTTT. Residues: CASSQTRGLAGTGELFF.

The J gene is TRBJ2-3, the V gene TRBV11-2; 8 nucleotides agree with TRBD2. The V segment lost 5 bases and the J segment 2 bases; nucleotides outside the gene matches: 12. The CDR3 loop spans 17 amino acids. Germline CDR1 reads SGHAT; CDR2 reads FQNNGV. CDR3 DNA sequence: TGTGCCAGCAGCCTTACCTCGGGGGGGCTCTTCACAGATACGCAGTATTTT. It yields the protein CASSLTSGGLFTDTQYF.

The CDR3 DNA reads TGTGCCAGCAGTGGGGGTAGCGGGGCCACAGATACGCAGTATTTT. Its translation: CASSGGSGATDTQYF. The chain employs TRBV2 and TRBJ2-3; TRBD2 matches at 8 bases. CDR3 length equals 15 residues. Germline loops: CDR1 SNHLY, CDR2 FYNNEI. The J segment lost 2 bases and the V segment lost 4 bases, leaving 5 bases of the junction unmatched.

The rearrangement links TRBV7-9 to TRBJ2-7; 12 nucleotides line up with TRBD2. The trim removed 11 bases at V and 0 bases at J, leaving 8 bases unmatched. Germline V gene data show CDR1 as SEHNR and CDR2 as FQNEAQ (reference sequence). The CDR3 sequence is 15 residues long. CDR3 sequence reads: CAAASGRAGSYEQYF. In DNA form, the CDR3 reads TGTGCCGCGGCTAGCGGGAGGGCCGGCTCCTACGAGCAGTACTTC.

The chain combines TRBV7-6 with TRBJ2-3; 7 positions match TRBD1. CDR1 is SGHVS and CDR2 is FNYEAQ in the germline V gene. V lost 5 bases to trimming and J lost 3 bases; unmatched junction nucleotides: 11. The CDR3 has 16 residues. CDR3 sequence: CASSRRGLSGTDTQYF. The CDR3 nucleotides are TGTGCCAGCAGCCGTAGGGGGCTCAGTGGGACAGATACGCAGTATTTT. The full variable domain, its missing parts supplied by reference TRBV7-6 and TRBJ2-3, is GAGVSQSPRYKVTKRGQDVALRCDPISGHVSLYWYRQALGQGPEFLTYFNYEAQQDKSGLPNDRFSAERPEGSISTLTIQRTEQRDSAMYRCASSRRGLSGTDTQYFGPGTRLTVL.

The chain carries TRBV7-8 and TRBJ1-4; TRBD1 matches 8 bases. Per germline, CDR1 SGHVS and CDR2 FQNEAQ. The CDR3 is 16 residues long. The V segment lost 2 bases and the J segment 7 bases; nucleotides outside the gene matches: 9. The CDR3 reads CASSLNRPRGREKLFF. The CDR3 DNA is TGTGCCAGCAGCTTAAATAGGCCCAGGGGGCGTGAAAAACTGTTTTTT.

This sequence joins TRBV27 and TRBJ1-5; D gene ambiguous. Germline-derived CDR1 and CDR2 are MNHEY and SMNVEV (reference sequence). V lost 4 bases, J lost 3 bases, and 10 bases lay in between. The CDR3 has 14 residues. The CDR3 is CASSYGSDNQPQHF. In DNA, the CDR3 is TGTGCCAGCAGTTACGGGTCCGACAATCAGCCCCAGCATTTT.

This chain joins TRBV6-5 and TRBJ1-4; D may be TRBD1 (5 bases). Per the germline V gene, CDR1 is MNHEY and CDR2 is SVGAGI. The V end lost 8 bases, the J end lost 3 bases, and 7 bases lay between the germline ends. CDR3 length: 12 residues. The CDR3 DNA is TGTGCCAGCGCGACAGCTAATGAAAAACTGTTTTTT. It is translated as CASATANEKLFF.

The chain employs TRBV5-1 and TRBJ1-5; D is unresolved. V was trimmed by 2 bases and J by 1 base, leaving 4 bases between them. Looked up from germline, CDR1 is SGHRS and CDR2 is YFSETQ. The CDR3 length is 13 residues. The CDR3 here is CASSFGSNQPQHF. The CDR3 DNA reads TGCGCCAGCAGCTTTGGCAGCAATCAGCCCCAGCATTTT.

The gene calls are TRBV25-1 and TRBJ1-2; D might be TRBD1 (5 bases). Germline loops: CDR1 MGHDK, CDR2 SYGVNS. Between the trimmed V and J ends, which lost 3 bases and 0 bases, there was a span of 8 bases. This CDR3 comprises 14 residues. The chain's CDR3 is CASSDPGANYGYTF. The CDR3 coding sequence is TGTGCCAGCAGTGACCCGGGGGCTAACTATGGCTACACCTTC.

The V call is TRBV5-1, the J call TRBJ1-2; 9 bases match TRBD1. Per the germline V gene, CDR1 is SGHRS and CDR2 is YFSETQ. The CDR3 covers 15 residues. V dropped 4 bases and J dropped 6; count of bases not matched to a gene: 10. The CDR3 coding sequence is TGCGCCAGCAGCCGACTGGGGACAGGGAAGAATGGCTACACCTTC. Encoded protein: CASSRLGTGKNGYTF.

The chain combines TRBV7-9 with TRBJ2-3, with 8 bases that match TRBD1. V lost 1 base, J lost 5 bases, and 11 bases stayed unmatched. CDR3 length: 17 residues. The germline V gene encodes CDR1 SEHNR and CDR2 FQNEAQ (reference sequence). CDR3 coding DNA: TGTGCCAGCAGCTTAGGCCGGGACAGGATATTCGTAGATACGCAGTATTTT. Translated: CASSLGRDRIFVDTQYF.

V gene TRBV15 combines with J gene TRBJ2-3; 11 nucleotides line up with TRBD2. The CDR3 is made up of 16 amino acids. V shed 4 bases and J 3 bases; nucleotides not matched to a gene: 6. CDR1 and CDR2 from the germline V gene are LNHNV and YYDKDF (reference sequence). The CDR3 bases are TGTGCCACCAGCAAGGGGGCTAGCGGGAGGACAGATACGCAGTATTTT. Translation: CATSKGASGRTDTQYF. The whole variable domain, remainder taken from reference TRBV15 and TRBJ2-3, is DAMVIQNPRYQVTQFGKPVTLSCSQTLNHNVMYWYQQKSSQAPKLLFHYYDKDFNNEADTPDNFQSRRPNTSFCFLDIRSPGLGDTAMYLCATSKGASGRTDTQYFGPGTRLTVL.

V is TRBV13 and J is TRBJ2-2; 12 bases line up with TRBD1. From germline, CDR1 is PRHDT and CDR2 FYEKMQ (reference sequence). The CDR3 consists of 15 residues. The junction had 9 bases not matched to a gene; V was cut back by 10 bases and J by 6 bases. In DNA, the CDR3 is TGTGCCACCCCTATAAGGGACAGGGGGCCCGGGGAGCTGTTTTTT. Translation gives CATPIRDRGPGELFF.

The J gene is TRBJ2-5, the V gene TRBV7-9, with 10 bases that match TRBD2. V trimming: 5 bases; J trimming: 5 bases; junction bases outside the gene matches: 5. The CDR3 runs 14 residues. The germline CDR1 and CDR2 sequences are SEHNR and FQNEAQ (reference sequence). CDR3: CASSAAAGGETQYF. The CDR3 nucleotides read TGTGCCAGCAGCGCCGCAGCGGGGGGGGAGACCCAGTACTTC.

The chain combines TRBV5-1 with TRBJ2-4; D ambiguous. The V gene's germline CDR1 is SGHRS and CDR2 YFSETQ. CDR3 length: 13 residues. V gave up 0 bases and J gave up 5 bases, with 6 bases separating them. The chain's CDR3 is CASSLAAENIQYF. The DNA of the CDR3 is TGCGCCAGCAGCTTGGCGGCGGAAAACATTCAGTACTTC.

The chain joins TRBV11-2 to TRBJ2-1; D may be TRBD2 (5 bases). V was trimmed by 5 bases and J by 6 bases, leaving 14 bases between them. The CDR3 sequence is 14 residues long. Germline lookup yields CDR1 SGHAT and CDR2 FQNNGV. The CDR3 spells CASSPRTPTNEQFF. CDR3 in DNA: TGTGCCAGCAGCCCCCGGACTCCGACCAATGAGCAGTTCTTC.

The chain has TRBV5-1 and TRBJ2-7, with TRBD2 identical over 8 bases. V was clipped by 4 bases and J by 5 bases; unmatched bases: 8. CDR3 length: 14 residues. CDR1 and CDR2 from the germline V gene are SGHRS and YFSETQ. Here the CDR3 DNA reads TGCGCCAGCAGCCACGGTCTAGCGGGTAACGAGCAGTACTTC. As protein: CASSHGLAGNEQYF.

The chain recombines TRBV7-2 with TRBJ1-2, with 8 nucleotides matching TRBD1. The CDR3 runs to 14 residues. The junction had 6 bases not matched to a gene; V was cut back by 4 bases and J by 5 bases. Germline CDR1 reads SGHTA; CDR2 reads FQGNSA. As DNA, the CDR3 is TGTGCCAGCAGCTACACAGGGGGAGGTTATGGCTACACCTTC. Its translation: CASSYTGGGYGYTF.

This clone has a single count. The rearrangement links TRBV2 to TRBJ2-2, with 13 bases identical to TRBD2. The V and J ends lost 7 bases and 5 bases, in that order; junction bases with no gene match: 7. The germline CDR1 and CDR2 sequences are SNHLY and FYNNEI. The CDR3 length is 16 residues. The CDR3 DNA sequence: TGTGCCAGCAAGACTAGCGGGGGGCCCGGAACCGGGGAGCTGTTTTTT. Encoded protein: CASKTSGGPGTGELFF.

The chain combines TRBV11-2 with TRBJ2-5, with 7 positions matching TRBD1. The end of the DNA is better explained by TRBJ2-7, so the J call may be wrong. Germline-derived CDR1 and CDR2 are SGHAT and FQNNGV. The CDR3 runs 13 residues. The CDR3 sequence is CASSLGDRYEQYF. CDR3 sequence (DNA): TGTGCCAGCAGCCTCGGGGACAGATACGAGCAGTACTTC.

This chain connects TRBV2 to TRBJ2-5; 10 bases agree with TRBD1. V shed 6 bases, J shed 4 bases, and the junction held 8 bases outside the gene matches. This CDR3 has 15 residues. Germline V gives CDR1 SNHLY, CDR2 FYNNEI. The CDR3: CASSADRGGPETQYF. For the CDR3, the DNA is TGTGCCAGCAGCGCGGACAGGGGGGGCCCAGAGACCCAGTACTTC.

The chain carries TRBV5-4 and TRBJ2-7, with 8 positions matching TRBD2. Germline V gene data show CDR1 as SGHNT and CDR2 as YYREEE (reference sequence). The ends lost 4 bases at V and 4 bases at J; junction bases unmatched: 13. This CDR3 is 16 amino acids long. Here the CDR3 reads CASSRYTGGALYEQYF. Written as DNA, the CDR3 is TGTGCCAGCAGCCGATATACGGGGGGGGCCTTATACGAGCAGTACTTC.

This chain connects TRBV4-1 to TRBJ2-7; 8 bases match TRBD2. V lost 4 bases and J lost 5; bases outside the gene matches: 13. Per the germline V gene, CDR1 is MGHRA and CDR2 is YSYEKL. The CDR3 sequence is 16 residues long. DNA for the CDR3: TGCGCCAGCAGCCCGCTGCAATCGGGGGGGTTAGACGAGCAGTACTTC. Its protein product is CASSPLQSGGLDEQYF.